The 6 T cell receptor beta chains presented below share a single source sample, sequenced in a study of cytomegalovirus exposure and HLA in healthy donors. The PCR had 60 Vbeta and 13 Jbeta primers. The data were produced by immunoSEQ multiplex PCR, yet TCRdb's version contains in-frame clones alone and is incomplete. The table lists around 120,000 clones, 80% of them singletons. The sequenced material came from PBMCs. The receptors come from a female donor in good health and CMV-seropositive.

The chain uses TRBV25-1 and TRBJ2-1, with 9 bases identical to TRBD1. Germline V lookup: CDR1 MGHDK, CDR2 SYGVNS. The V segment lost 7 bases and the J segment 7 bases; nucleotides outside the gene matches: 11. The CDR3 contains 15 residues. The DNA for the CDR3 is TGTGCCAGCAACGTACAGGGGGCGGGGGCAAATGAGCAGTTCTTC. This translates into CASNVQGAGANEQFF. Together with reference TRBV25-1 and TRBJ2-1, the CDR3 gives the full variable domain: EADIYQTPRYLVIGTGKKITLECSQTMGHDKMYWYQQDPGMELHLIHYSYGVNSTEKGDLSSESTVSRIRTEHFPLTLESARPSHTSQYLCASNVQGAGANEQFFGPGTRLTVL.

The chain carries TRBV10-2 and TRBJ1-1; no clear D gene. Per the germline V gene, CDR1 is WSHSY and CDR2 is SAAADI. There are 14 residues in the CDR3. Between the trimmed V and J ends, which lost 8 bases and 5 bases, there was a span of 18 bases. The CDR3 here is CASGEGYRLTEAFF. The CDR3 DNA reads TGCGCCAGCGGAGAGGGTTATCGTCTGACTGAAGCTTTCTTT.

The V call is TRBV9, the J call TRBJ2-2; maybe TRBD2 (6 bases). The ends were cut back, 2 bases at V and 5 bases at J, with 19 bases in the middle. Germline values: CDR1 SGDLS, CDR2 YYNGEE. This CDR3 is 17 amino acids long. The CDR3 bases are TGTGCCAGCAGCGTCCGACAGCCGGGACTTGTGACCGGGGAGCTGTTTTTT. This translates into CASSVRQPGLVTGELFF.

The rearrangement uses TRBV20-1 and TRBJ2-7; D unclear. Germline CDR1 DFQATT, CDR2 SNEGSKA (reference sequence). There are 11 residues in the CDR3. With 4 bases removed from V and 6 bases from J, the gap between germline ends came to 10 bases. In DNA, the CDR3 is TGCAGTGCTAATTTAGCAGCCGAGCAGTACTTC. Amino acids: CSANLAAEQYF.

This clone was recorded only once. The J gene is TRBJ1-4, the V gene TRBV5-1, with D maybe TRBD1 (6 bases). The CDR3 loop spans 14 amino acids. V dropped 3 bases and J dropped 4 bases, with 10 bases sitting between them. Germline V gene sequence: CDR1 SGHRS, CDR2 YFSETQ. Here the CDR3 reads CASSSDRNNEKLFF. The CDR3 DNA reads as TGCGCCAGCAGCTCTGACAGGAATAATGAAAAACTGTTTTTT.

The CDR3: CASSFPGLGDNEQFF. In DNA form, the CDR3 reads TGTGCCAGCAGCTTCCCGGGACTAGGAGACAATGAGCAGTTCTTC. The gene calls are TRBV5-4 and TRBJ2-1, with 8 positions matching TRBD2. Trimming cost V 2 bases and J 5 bases; bases outside gene matches: 6. The V gene's germline CDR1 is SGHNT and CDR2 YYREEE (reference sequence). The CDR3 is made up of 15 amino acids.